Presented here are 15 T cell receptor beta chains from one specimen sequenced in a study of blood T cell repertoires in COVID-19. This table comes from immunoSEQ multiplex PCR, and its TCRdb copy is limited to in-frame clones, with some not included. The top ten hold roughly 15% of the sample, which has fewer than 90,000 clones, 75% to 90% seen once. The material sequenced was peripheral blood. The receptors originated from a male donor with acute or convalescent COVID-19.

CDR3 protein: CASSPDRGRSGYTF. DNA for the CDR3: TGTGCCAGCAGCCCGGACAGGGGGCGTTCTGGCTACACCTTC. The chain combines TRBV5-4 with TRBJ1-2; 11 bases map to TRBD1. Germline V gives CDR1 SGHNT, CDR2 YYREEE (reference sequence). V shed 4 bases and J 7 bases; nucleotides not matched to a gene: 6. This CDR3 has 14 residues.

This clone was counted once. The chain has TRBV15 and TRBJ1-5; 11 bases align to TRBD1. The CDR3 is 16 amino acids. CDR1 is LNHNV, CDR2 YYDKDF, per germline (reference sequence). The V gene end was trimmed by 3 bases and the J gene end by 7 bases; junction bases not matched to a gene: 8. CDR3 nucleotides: TGTGCCACCAGCAGTGGGAGGACAGGGGGCGGACAGCCCCAGCATTTT. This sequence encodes CATSSGRTGGGQPQHF.

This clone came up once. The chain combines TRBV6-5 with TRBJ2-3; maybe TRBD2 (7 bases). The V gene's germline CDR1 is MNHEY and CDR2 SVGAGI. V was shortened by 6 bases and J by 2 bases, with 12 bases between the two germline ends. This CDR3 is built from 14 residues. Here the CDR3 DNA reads TGTGCCAGCAGAAGGGGGGGAGCCACAGATACGCAGTATTTT. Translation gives CASRRGGATDTQYF.

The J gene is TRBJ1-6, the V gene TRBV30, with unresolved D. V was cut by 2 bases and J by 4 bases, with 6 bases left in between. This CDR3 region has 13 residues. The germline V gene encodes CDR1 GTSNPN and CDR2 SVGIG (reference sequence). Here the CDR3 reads CAWSPHYNSPLHF. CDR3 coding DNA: TGTGCCTGGAGTCCACATTATAATTCACCCCTCCACTTT.

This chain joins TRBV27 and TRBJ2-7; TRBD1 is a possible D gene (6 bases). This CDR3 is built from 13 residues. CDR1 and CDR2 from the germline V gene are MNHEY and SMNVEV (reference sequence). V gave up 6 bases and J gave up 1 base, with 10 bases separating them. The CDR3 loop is CASSKQGSYEQYF. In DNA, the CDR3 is TGTGCCAGCAGCAAACAGGGTTCCTACGAGCAGTACTTC.

The chain's CDR3 is CASSEAPGGGAPKDEQFF. The CDR3 DNA is TGTGCCAGCAGTGAAGCCCCTGGCGGGGGGGCCCCCAAGGACGAGCAGTTCTTC. This rearrangement joins TRBV6-1 to TRBJ2-1, with 9 nucleotides matching TRBD2. There are 18 residues in the CDR3. Germline-derived CDR1 and CDR2 are MNHNS and SASEGT. The V gene end was trimmed by 0 bases and the J gene end by 10 bases; junction bases not matched to a gene: 16.

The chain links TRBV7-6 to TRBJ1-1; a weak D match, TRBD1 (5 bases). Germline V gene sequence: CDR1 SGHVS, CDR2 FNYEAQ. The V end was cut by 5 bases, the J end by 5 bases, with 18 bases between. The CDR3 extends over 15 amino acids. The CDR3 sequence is CASSPTPRGYTEAFF. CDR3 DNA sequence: TGTGCCAGCAGCCCCACCCCTAGGGGATATACTGAAGCTTTCTTT.

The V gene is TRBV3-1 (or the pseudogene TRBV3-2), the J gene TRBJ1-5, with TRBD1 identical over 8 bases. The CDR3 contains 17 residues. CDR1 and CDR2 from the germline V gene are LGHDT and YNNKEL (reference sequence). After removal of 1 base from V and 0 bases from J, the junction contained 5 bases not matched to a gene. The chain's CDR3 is CASSQVGQALSNQPQHF. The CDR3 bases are TGTGCCAGCAGCCAAGTGGGACAGGCCCTTAGCAATCAGCCCCAGCATTTT.

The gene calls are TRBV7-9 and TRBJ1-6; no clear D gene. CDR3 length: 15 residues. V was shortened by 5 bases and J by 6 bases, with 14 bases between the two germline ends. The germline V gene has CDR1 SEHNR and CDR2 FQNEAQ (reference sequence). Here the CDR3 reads CASSTDSPGNSPLHF. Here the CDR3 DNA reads TGTGCCAGCAGCACGGACTCACCTGGTAATTCACCCCTCCACTTT.

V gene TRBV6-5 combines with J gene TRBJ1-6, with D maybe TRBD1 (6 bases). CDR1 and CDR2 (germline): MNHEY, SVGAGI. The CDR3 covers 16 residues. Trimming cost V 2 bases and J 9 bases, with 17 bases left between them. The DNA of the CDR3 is TGTGCCAGCAGTTACCGGGTTACACAGGGCGGTTCACCCCTCCACTTT. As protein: CASSYRVTQGGSPLHF.

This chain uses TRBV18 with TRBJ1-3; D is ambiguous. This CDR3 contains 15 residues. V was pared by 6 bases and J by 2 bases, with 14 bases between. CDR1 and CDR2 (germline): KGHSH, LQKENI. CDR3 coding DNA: TGTGCCAGCTCTCCCCCCCAGGTCCCTGGAAACACCATATATTTT. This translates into CASSPPQVPGNTIYF.

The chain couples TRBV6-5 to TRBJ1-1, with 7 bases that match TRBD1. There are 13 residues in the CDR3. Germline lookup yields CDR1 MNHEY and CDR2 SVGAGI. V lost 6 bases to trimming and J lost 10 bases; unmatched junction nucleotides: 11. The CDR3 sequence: CASRTPQGLRAFF. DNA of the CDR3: TGTGCCAGCAGGACCCCACAGGGGCTCCGAGCTTTCTTT.

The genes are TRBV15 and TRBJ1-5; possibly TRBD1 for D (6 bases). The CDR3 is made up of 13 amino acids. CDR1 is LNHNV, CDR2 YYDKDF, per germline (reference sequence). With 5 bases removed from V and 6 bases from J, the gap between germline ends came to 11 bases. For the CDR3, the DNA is TGTGCCACCAGCGCCAGGGGTCTTCAGCCCCAGCATTTT. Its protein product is CATSARGLQPQHF.

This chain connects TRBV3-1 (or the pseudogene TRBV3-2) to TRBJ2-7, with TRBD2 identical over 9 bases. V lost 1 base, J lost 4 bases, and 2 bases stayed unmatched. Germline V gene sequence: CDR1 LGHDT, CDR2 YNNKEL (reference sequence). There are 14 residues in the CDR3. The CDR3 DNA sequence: TGTGCCAGCAGCCAAGGCGGGGGGGTGTACGAGCAGTACTTC. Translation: CASSQGGGVYEQYF.

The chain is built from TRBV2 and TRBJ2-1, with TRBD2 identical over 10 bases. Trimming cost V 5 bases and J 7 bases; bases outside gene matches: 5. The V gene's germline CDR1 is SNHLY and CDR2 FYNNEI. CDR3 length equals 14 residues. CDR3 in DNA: TGTGCCAGCAGTATAGGGACTAGCGTAAATGAGCAGTTCTTC. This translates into CASSIGTSVNEQFF.